The rows below give T cell receptor beta chains drawn from one sample of a study of CD8+ T cells in alopecia areata. Sequencing was performed with immunoSEQ multiplex PCR; in TCRdb, only in-frame clones are kept and a portion is missing. There are 95,000 to 120,000 clones in the sample; roughly 60% occur only once, and 20% to 25% lies in the top ten. The sequenced sample was CD8+ T cells sorted from blood. The receptors derive from a human donor in good health. CDR3s include the opening cysteine and the closing phenylalanine or tryptophan. A D gene is named only where the DNA matches it firmly. A clone size is listed for some rows: how often the clone was seen (once, few, many), or a class if it is expanded.

TRBJ2-1 | . | TRBD2 | TRBV29-1 | CSVDSGGTYNEQFF | TGCAGCGTAGATAGCGGGGGGACATACAATGAGCAGTTCTTC
TRBJ1-5 | . | . | TRBV15 | CATSPPDRSLVQPQHF | TGTGCCACCAGCCCCCCGGACCGCAGTTTAGTTCAGCCCCAGCATTTT
TRBJ2-7 | . | TRBD1 | TRBV28 | CASSFRRSGTGGYEQYF | TGTGCCAGCAGTTTTCGACGATCCGGGACAGGGGGCTACGAGCAGTACTTC
TRBJ1-1 | . | . | TRBV5-1 | CASSYDLPNTEAFF | TGCGCCAGCAGCTACGATCTACCGAACACTGAAGCTTTCTTT
TRBJ2-1 | . | TRBD1 | TRBV30 | CAWSHGQGVLNEQFF | TGTGCCTGGAGCCACGGACAGGGAGTCCTCAATGAGCAGTTCTTC
TRBJ2-7 | . | TRBD1 | TRBV7-2 | CASSSSMVAGQGIPYEQYF | TGTGCCAGCAGCTCAAGTATGGTTGCGGGACAGGGGATCCCCTACGAGCAGTACTTC
TRBJ1-2 | few | . | TRBV18 | CASSPLGPGYGYTF | TGTGCCAGCTCACCGCTCGGACCGGGCTATGGCTACACCTTC
TRBJ1-2 | . | TRBD1 | TRBV2 | CASLGTGFTRAYGYTF | TGTGCCAGCTTGGGGACAGGGTTCACCAGAGCTTATGGCTACACCTTC
TRBJ2-3 | few | . | TRBV13 | CASSYLRRGTDTQYF | TGTGCCAGCAGCTACCTCCGAAGGGGCACAGATACGCAGTATTTT
TRBJ2-7 | few | . | TRBV2 | CASSELNEQYF | TGTGCCAGCAGTGAATTGAACGAGCAGTACTTC
TRBJ1-4 | . | . | TRBV11-2 | CASSLNEGPPTNEKLFF | TGTGCCAGCAGCTTAAACGAGGGTCCTCCAACTAATGAAAAACTGTTTTTT
TRBJ2-5 | few | . | TRBV7-2 | CASSLALWVASDLAQETQYF | TGTGCCAGCAGCTTAGCGCTTTGGGTGGCGTCCGACCTCGCCCAAGAGACCCAGTACTTC
TRBJ1-6 | . | . | TRBV11-2 | CASSLDNSPLHF | TGTGCCAGCAGCTTAGATAATTCACCCCTCCACTTT
TRBJ1-4 | . | . | TRBV5-6 | CASSGIATNEKLFF | TGTGCCAGCAGCGGGATCGCTACTAATGAAAAACTGTTTTTT
TRBJ1-2 | . | . | TRBV30 | CAWRLGGNYGYTF | TGTGCCTGGCGCTTAGGGGGGAACTATGGCTACACCTTC
TRBJ1-6 | few | TRBD1 | TRBV7-9 | CASSRDRGDSPLHF | TGTGCCAGCAGCCGGGACAGGGGAGATTCACCCCTCCACTTT
TRBJ2-7 | . | . | TRBV5-1 | CASSLSSIAVQYF | TGCGCCAGCAGCTTGTCTAGCATCGCTGTGCAGTACTTC
TRBJ1-1 | . | . | TRBV6-5 | CASSYSRGVNTEAFF | TGTGCCAGCAGTTACTCGAGGGGGGTGAACACTGAAGCTTTCTTT
TRBJ1-2 | . | . | TRBV4-1 | CASSQTLGPGWSF | TGCGCCAGCAGCCAAACTCTCGGACCCGGCTGGTCCTTC
TRBJ2-2 | once | TRBD1 | TRBV30 | CAWSEGTGVAGELFF | TGTGCCTGGAGTGAGGGGACAGGGGTCGCCGGGGAGCTGTTTTTT
TRBJ1-4 | few | TRBD1 | TRBV7-9 | CASSSDRGRDEKLFF | TGTGCCAGCAGCTCCGACAGGGGGCGAGATGAAAAACTGTTTTTT
TRBJ2-3 | . | . | TRBV13 | CASSFVTDTQYF | TGTGCCAGCAGCTTTGTGACAGATACGCAGTATTTT